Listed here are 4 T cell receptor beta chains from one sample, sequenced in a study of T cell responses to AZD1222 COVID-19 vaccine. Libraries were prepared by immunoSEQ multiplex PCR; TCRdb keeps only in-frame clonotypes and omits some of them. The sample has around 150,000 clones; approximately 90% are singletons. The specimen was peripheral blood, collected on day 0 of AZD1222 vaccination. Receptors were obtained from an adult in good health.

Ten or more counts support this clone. CDR3 sequence (DNA): TGTGCCAGCAGCTTAGTGTCGCGGCAGGGAAATCGGGGCTACACCTTC. Translating it yields CASSLVSRQGNRGYTF. This chain joins TRBV7-2 and TRBJ1-2, with D tentatively TRBD1 (5 bases). V was trimmed by 1 base and J by 8 bases, leaving 20 bases between them. The germline V gene has CDR1 SGHTA and CDR2 FQGNSA. The CDR3 extends over 16 amino acids. The entire variable domain, with the rest obtained from reference TRBV7-2 and TRBJ1-2, is as follows: GAGVSQSPSNKVTEKGKDVELRCDPISGHTALYWYRQSLGQGLEFLIYFQGNSAPDKSGLPSDRFSAERTGGSVSTLTIQRTQQEDSAVYLCASSLVSRQGNRGYTFGSGTRLTVV.

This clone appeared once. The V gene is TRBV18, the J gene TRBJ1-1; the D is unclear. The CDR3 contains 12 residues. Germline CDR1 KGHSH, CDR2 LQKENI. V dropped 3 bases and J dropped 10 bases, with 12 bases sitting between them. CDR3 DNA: TGTGCCAGCTCACCCCAGGTAATCGGAGCTTTCTTT. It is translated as CASSPQVIGAFF.

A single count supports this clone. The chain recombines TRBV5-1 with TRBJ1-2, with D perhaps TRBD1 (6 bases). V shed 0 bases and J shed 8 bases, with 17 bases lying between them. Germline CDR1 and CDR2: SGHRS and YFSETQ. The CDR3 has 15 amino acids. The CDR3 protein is CASSLDSGGRGGYTF. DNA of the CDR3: TGCGCCAGCAGCTTGGATTCTGGGGGGCGCGGCGGCTACACCTTC.

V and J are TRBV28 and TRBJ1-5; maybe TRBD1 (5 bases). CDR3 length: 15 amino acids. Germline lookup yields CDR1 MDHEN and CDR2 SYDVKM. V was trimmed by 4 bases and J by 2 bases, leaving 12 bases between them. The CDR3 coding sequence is TGTGCCAGCAGTTCTTTAGGGGCAGGCAATCAGCCCCAGCATTTT. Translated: CASSSLGAGNQPQHF. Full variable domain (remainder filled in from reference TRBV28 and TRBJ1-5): DVKVTQSSRYLVKRTGEKVFLECVQDMDHENMFWYRQDPGLGLRLIYFSYDVKMKEKGDIPEGYSVSREKKERFSLILESASTNQTSMYLCASSSLGAGNQPQHFGDGTRLSIL.